This entry lists 8 T cell receptor beta chains sequenced from one sample in a study of STAT3 mutations in large granular lymphocyte leukemia. The study's findings and limits: Every T-cell large granular lymphocyte leukemia patient had at least one immunodominant TCR beta clonotype.

These receptors have no known antigen. Using immunoSEQ multiplex PCR, the repertoire was profiled, and TCRdb retains in-frame clones only, with some absent. Here the sample spans more than 3,500 clones, about 66% being singletons. Specimen: PBMCs. These receptors were taken from a human donor with T large granular lymphocyte leukemia. Some clones in this sample may be carry-over from other donors' samples.

The V and J genes are TRBV6-1 and TRBJ1-5, with TRBD1 as a possible D gene (5 bases). V lost 3 bases to trimming and J lost 3 bases, with 6 bases between them. The CDR3 spans 13 residues. The germline V gene has CDR1 MNHNS and CDR2 SASEGT. CDR3 bases: TGTGCCAGCAGTGACAGGGTCAATCAGCCCCAGCATTTT. It specifies CASSDRVNQPQHF.

This clone has just a few counts. This rearrangement joins TRBV10-3 to TRBJ1-2; no clear D gene. CDR3 length: 13 amino acids. The ends were cut back, 7 bases at V and 0 bases at J, with 9 bases in the middle. In germline, CDR1 is ENHRY, CDR2 SYGVKD. In DNA form, the CDR3 reads TGTGCCATCACTACATTAGCTAACTATGGCTACACCTTC. This sequence encodes CAITTLANYGYTF.

This chain uses TRBV30 with TRBJ2-2; D may be TRBD1 (6 bases). Germline CDR1 and CDR2: GTSNPN and SVGIG (reference sequence). Trimming stripped 0 bases from V and 6 bases from J, with 8 bases between. The CDR3 extends over 13 amino acids. The CDR3 DNA follows: TGTGCCTGGAGTGTACCAGGGGCCGGGGAGCTGTTTTTT. Residues: CAWSVPGAGELFF.

The chain carries TRBV27 and TRBJ2-7; maybe TRBD1 (6 bases). Trimming cost V 6 bases and J 3 bases, with 12 bases left between them. The length of the CDR3 is 13 residues. Germline V gives CDR1 MNHEY, CDR2 SMNVEV (reference sequence). CDR3 in amino acids: CASSLTGRYEQYF. The CDR3 DNA follows: TGTGCCAGCAGCCTCACAGGGCGCTACGAGCAGTACTTC.

Only one count was recorded for this clone. The V gene is TRBV27, the J gene TRBJ2-7; a weak D match, TRBD1 (6 bases). Per germline, CDR1 MNHEY and CDR2 SMNVEV (reference sequence). With 6 bases removed from V and 7 bases from J, the gap between germline ends came to 16 bases. The CDR3 has 13 residues. CDR3 in DNA: TGTGCCAGCAGGGCAAACCAGGGGAGAGAGCAGTACTTC. Amino acid sequence: CASRANQGREQYF.

This clone was observed a handful of times. The chain combines TRBV28 with TRBJ1-1; the D is unclear. Germline loops: CDR1 MDHEN, CDR2 SYDVKM. The CDR3 is 14 residues long. With 2 bases removed from V and 3 bases from J, the gap between germline ends came to 10 bases. The CDR3 DNA reads as TGTGCCAGCAGTTTAGCAGGTTTCGACACTGAAGCTTTCTTT. The encoded protein is CASSLAGFDTEAFF.

This clone is a singleton in its sample. The gene calls are TRBV7-9 and TRBJ2-1, with D possibly TRBD1 on 5 matching bases. CDR1 is SEHNR and CDR2 is FQNEAQ in the germline V gene (reference sequence). V was shortened by 2 bases and J by 4 bases, with 18 bases between the two germline ends. The CDR3 has 17 amino acids. The CDR3, as DNA: TGTGCCAGCAGCTTATTAGCCCGGCAGGGTTCTTACAATGAGCAGTTCTTC. It is translated as CASSLLARQGSYNEQFF.

The chain links TRBV9 to TRBJ2-5; 7 bases agree with TRBD2. V shed 3 bases, J shed 4 bases, and the junction held 6 bases outside the gene matches. Germline CDR1 is SGDLS and CDR2 is YYNGEE. This CDR3 has 14 residues. The CDR3, as DNA: TGTGCCAGCAGCGGAGGCGGGGGAGGAGAGACCCAGTACTTC. Its protein product is CASSGGGGGETQYF.